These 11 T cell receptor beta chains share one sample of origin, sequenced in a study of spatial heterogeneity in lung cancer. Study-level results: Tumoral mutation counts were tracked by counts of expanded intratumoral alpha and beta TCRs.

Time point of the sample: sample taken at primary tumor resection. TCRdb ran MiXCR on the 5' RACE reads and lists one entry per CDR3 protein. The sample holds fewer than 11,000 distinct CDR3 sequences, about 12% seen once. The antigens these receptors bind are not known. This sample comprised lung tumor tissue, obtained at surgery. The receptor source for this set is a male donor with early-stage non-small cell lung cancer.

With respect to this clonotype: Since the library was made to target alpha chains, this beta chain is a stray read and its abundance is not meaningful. The CDR3 region is CASSAGQGATGYTF. The CDR3 DNA is TGCGCCAGCAGCGCGGGACAGGGGGCGACTGGCTACACCTTC. The chain is built from TRBV5-1 and TRBJ1-2, with TRBD1 matching over 12 bases. This CDR3 is 14 amino acids long. Germline lookup yields CDR1 SGHRS and CDR2 YFSETQ. J was trimmed by 7 bases and V by 4 bases; bases with no gene match: 5.

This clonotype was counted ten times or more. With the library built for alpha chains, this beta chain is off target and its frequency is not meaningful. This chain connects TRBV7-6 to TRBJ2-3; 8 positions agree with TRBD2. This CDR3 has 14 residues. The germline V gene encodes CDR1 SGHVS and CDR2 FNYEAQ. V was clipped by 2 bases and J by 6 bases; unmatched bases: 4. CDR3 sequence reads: CASSLRRGADTQYF. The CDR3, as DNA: TGTGCCAGCAGCTTAAGGCGGGGGGCGGATACGCAGTATTTT.

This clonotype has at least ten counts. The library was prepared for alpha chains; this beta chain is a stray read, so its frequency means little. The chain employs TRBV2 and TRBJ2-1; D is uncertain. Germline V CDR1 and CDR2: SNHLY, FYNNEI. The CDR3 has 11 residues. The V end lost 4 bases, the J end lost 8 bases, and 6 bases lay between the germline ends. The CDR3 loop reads CASSVRDEQFF. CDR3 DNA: TGTGCCAGCAGTGTAAGGGATGAGCAGTTCTTC. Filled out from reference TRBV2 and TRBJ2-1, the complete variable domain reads EPEVTQTPSHQVTQMGQEVILRCVPISNHLYFYWYRQILGQKVEFLVSFYNNEISEKSEIFDDQFSVERPDGSNFTLKIRSTKLEDSAMYFCASSVRDEQFFGPGTRLTVL.

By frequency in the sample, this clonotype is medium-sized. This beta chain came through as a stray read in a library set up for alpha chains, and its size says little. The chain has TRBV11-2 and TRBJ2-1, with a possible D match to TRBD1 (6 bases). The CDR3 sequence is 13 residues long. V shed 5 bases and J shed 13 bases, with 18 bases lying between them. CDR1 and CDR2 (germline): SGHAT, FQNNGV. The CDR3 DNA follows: TGTGCCAGCAGCCGCCAACAGGGAGTGGGACAGTTCTTC. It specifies CASSRQQGVGQFF.

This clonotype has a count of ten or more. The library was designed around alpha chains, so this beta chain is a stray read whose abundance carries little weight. The CDR3 nucleotides are TGTGCCAGCAGCCCACGCACCCTGGAAGCGGGAATCTACAATGAGCAGTTCTTC. Encoded protein: CASSPRTLEAGIYNEQFF. V is TRBV7-8 and J is TRBJ2-1, with 7 positions matching TRBD2. J was trimmed by 3 bases and V by 5 bases; bases with no gene match: 16. The CDR3 length is 18 residues. Germline CDR1 and CDR2: SGHVS and FQNEAQ.

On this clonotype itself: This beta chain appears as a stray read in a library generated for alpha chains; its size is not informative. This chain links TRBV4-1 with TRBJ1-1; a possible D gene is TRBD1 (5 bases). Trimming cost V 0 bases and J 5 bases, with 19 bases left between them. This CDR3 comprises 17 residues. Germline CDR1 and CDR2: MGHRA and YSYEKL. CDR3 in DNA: TGCGCCAGCAGCCAAGATATGGGGACCAGGGTCCAGACTGAAGCTTTCTTT. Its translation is CASSQDMGTRVQTEAFF.

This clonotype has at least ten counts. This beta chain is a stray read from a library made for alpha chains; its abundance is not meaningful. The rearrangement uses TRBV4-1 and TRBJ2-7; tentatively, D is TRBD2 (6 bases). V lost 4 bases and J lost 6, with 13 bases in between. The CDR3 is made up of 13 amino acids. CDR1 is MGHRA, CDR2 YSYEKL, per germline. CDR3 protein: CASSPTPGGEQYF. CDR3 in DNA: TGCGCCAGCAGCCCAACCCCCGGGGGCGAGCAGTACTTC.

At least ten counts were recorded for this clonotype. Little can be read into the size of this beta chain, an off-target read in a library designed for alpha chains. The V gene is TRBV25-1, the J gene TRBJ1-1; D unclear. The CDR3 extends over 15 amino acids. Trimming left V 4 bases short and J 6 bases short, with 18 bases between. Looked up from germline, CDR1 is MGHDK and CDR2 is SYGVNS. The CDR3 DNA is TGTGCCAGCAGTGCTCCGCAGACCCTGCGCGCTGAAGCTTTCTTT. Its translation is CASSAPQTLRAEAFF. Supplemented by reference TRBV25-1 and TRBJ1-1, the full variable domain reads EADIYQTPRYLVIGTGKKITLECSQTMGHDKMYWYQQDPGMELHLIHYSYGVNSTEKGDLSSESTVSRIRTEHFPLTLESARPSHTSQYLCASSAPQTLRAEAFFGQGTRLTVV.

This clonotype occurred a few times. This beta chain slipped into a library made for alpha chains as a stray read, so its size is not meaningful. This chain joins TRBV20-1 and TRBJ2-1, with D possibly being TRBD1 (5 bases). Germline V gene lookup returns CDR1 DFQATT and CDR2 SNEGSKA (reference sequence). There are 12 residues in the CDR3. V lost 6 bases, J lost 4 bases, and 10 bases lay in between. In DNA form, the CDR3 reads TGCAGTGCCTGGACAAATTACAATGAGCAGTTCTTC. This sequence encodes CSAWTNYNEQFF.

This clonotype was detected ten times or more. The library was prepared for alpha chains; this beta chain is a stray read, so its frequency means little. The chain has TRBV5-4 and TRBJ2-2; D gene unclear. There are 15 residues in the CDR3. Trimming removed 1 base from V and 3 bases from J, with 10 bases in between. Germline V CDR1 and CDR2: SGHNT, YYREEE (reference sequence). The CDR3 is CASSLKDGYTGELFF. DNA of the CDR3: TGTGCCAGCAGCTTGAAGGACGGTTACACCGGGGAGCTGTTTTTT.

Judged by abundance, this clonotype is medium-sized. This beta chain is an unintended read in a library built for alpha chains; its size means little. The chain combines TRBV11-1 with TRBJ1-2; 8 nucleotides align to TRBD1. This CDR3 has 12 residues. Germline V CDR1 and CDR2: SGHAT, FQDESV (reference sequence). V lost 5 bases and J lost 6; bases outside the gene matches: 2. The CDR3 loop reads CASSADRDGYTF. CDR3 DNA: TGTGCCAGCAGCGCGGACAGGGATGGCTACACCTTC. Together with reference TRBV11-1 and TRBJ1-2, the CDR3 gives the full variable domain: EAEVAQSPRYKITEKSQAVAFWCDPISGHATLYWYRQILGQGPELLVQFQDESVVDDSQLPKDRFSAERLKGVDSTLKIQPAELGDSAMYLCASSADRDGYTFGSGTRLTVV.